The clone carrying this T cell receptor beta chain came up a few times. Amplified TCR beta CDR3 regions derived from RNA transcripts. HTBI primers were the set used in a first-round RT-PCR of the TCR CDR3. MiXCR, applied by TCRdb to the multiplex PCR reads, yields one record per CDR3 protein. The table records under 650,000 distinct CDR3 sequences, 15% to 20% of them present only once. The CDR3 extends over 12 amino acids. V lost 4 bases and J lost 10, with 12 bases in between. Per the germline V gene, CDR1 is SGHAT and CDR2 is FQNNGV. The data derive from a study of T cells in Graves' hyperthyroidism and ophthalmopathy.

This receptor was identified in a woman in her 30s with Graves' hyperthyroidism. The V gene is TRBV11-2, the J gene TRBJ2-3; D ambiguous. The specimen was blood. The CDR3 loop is CASSYLEMAQYF. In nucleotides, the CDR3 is TGTGCCAGCAGCTACCTGGAGATGGCGCAGTATTTT.